One sample yielded the 23 T cell receptor beta chains listed below, sequenced in a study of control samples from healthy donors and cancer patients. Profiled with immunoSEQ multiplex PCR; TCRdb holds only in-frame clones, not every one. This sample carries roughly 120,000 clones, 88% of them seen once, and the ten largest clones take roughly 2.5%. Sequenced input: blood. These receptors were obtained from a woman in her 70s in good health.

This clone appeared once. This chain uses TRBV2 with TRBJ1-5, with 7 bases lining up with TRBD1. This CDR3 has 15 amino acids. Germline values: CDR1 SNHLY, CDR2 FYNNEI. J was trimmed by 2 bases and V by 4 bases; bases with no gene match: 5. The CDR3 reads CASSGDRAGNQPQHF. DNA of the CDR3: TGTGCCAGCAGTGGAGACAGGGCTGGCAATCAGCCCCAGCATTTT.

V and J are TRBV13 and TRBJ2-1, with TRBD1 matching over 9 bases. V lost 1 base and J lost 7; bases outside the gene matches: 14. CDR1 and CDR2 (germline): PRHDT, FYEKMQ (reference sequence). The length of the CDR3 is 18 residues. Written as DNA, the CDR3 is TGTGCCAGCAGCTTAGCTTTTTTGTCGGGACAGGGATTTAATGAGCAGTTCTTC. Its translation: CASSLAFLSGQGFNEQFF.

The chain joins TRBV6-5 to TRBJ2-5, with a tentative D call TRBD2 (5 bases). This CDR3 has 15 residues. The germline gives CDR1 MNHEY, CDR2 SVGAGI. V lost 4 bases and J 0 bases, leaving 12 bases between the germline ends. This CDR3 reads CASSSPGEYQETQYF. The DNA of the CDR3 is TGTGCCAGCAGTTCACCTGGGGAGTACCAAGAGACCCAGTACTTC.

CDR3 sequence reads: CASSRGDPGWQYF. CDR3 coding DNA: TGTGCCAGCAGTCGAGGTGATCCGGGGTGGCAGTACTTC. V is TRBV6-2 or TRBV6-3 and J is TRBJ2-7; perhaps TRBD2 as D (5 bases). This CDR3 is 13 amino acids long. Trimming took off 5 bases at V and 9 bases at J, with 17 bases between the two ends. Germline V CDR1 and CDR2: MNHEY, SVGEGT.

The chain has TRBV7-6 and TRBJ2-5; possibly TRBD2 for D (7 bases). The CDR3 has 15 amino acids. With 5 bases removed from V and 5 bases from J, the gap between germline ends came to 18 bases. Germline CDR1 SGHVS, CDR2 FNYEAQ. CDR3 protein: CASSNPGRGLETQYF. As DNA, the CDR3 is TGTGCCAGCAGCAACCCTGGGCGGGGGCTTGAGACCCAGTACTTC.

This rearrangement joins TRBV4-1 to TRBJ2-7; 7 nucleotides agree with TRBD1. This CDR3 region has 15 residues. The V segment lost 0 bases and the J segment 4 bases; nucleotides outside the gene matches: 6. The germline V gene has CDR1 MGHRA and CDR2 YSYEKL. The CDR3 DNA is TGCGCCAGCAGCCAAGATTCAGGACAGGCTTACGAGCAGTACTTC. As protein: CASSQDSGQAYEQYF.

The rearrangement joins TRBV18 to TRBJ1-2; possibly TRBD1 for D (6 bases). The CDR3 spans 15 residues. Trimming removed 2 bases from V and 2 bases from J, with 12 bases in between. Germline loops: CDR1 KGHSH, CDR2 LQKENI. DNA of the CDR3: TGTGCCAGCTCACCAAACGGGGGGCGCAACTATGGCTACACCTTC. It encodes CASSPNGGRNYGYTF.

This chain uses TRBV10-1 with TRBJ2-1; tentative D call: TRBD2 (6 bases). The CDR3 loop spans 13 amino acids. Germline CDR1 is WNHNN and CDR2 is SYGVQD (reference sequence). Trimming removed 4 bases from V and 8 bases from J, with 12 bases in between. CDR3 bases: TGCGCCAGCAGTGTTCGGGGGAGGTATGAGCAGTTCTTC. This translates into CASSVRGRYEQFF.

The chain has TRBV3-1 (or the pseudogene TRBV3-2) and TRBJ1-6; D is unclear. The length of the CDR3 is 17 residues. Germline CDR1 and CDR2: LGHDT and YNNKEL (reference sequence). The V end was cut by 1 base, the J end by 8 bases, with 18 bases between. Here the CDR3 DNA reads TGTGCCAGCAGCCAAGTTCTGATTCGGCTGTCAGATTCACCCCTCCACTTT. Its protein product is CASSQVLIRLSDSPLHF.

This clone occurred a few times. V usage is TRBV6-6 and J usage is TRBJ1-2; D call uncertain. The V end was cut by 2 bases, the J end by 10 bases, with 17 bases between. CDR1 MNHNY and CDR2 SVGAGI come from the germline V gene (reference sequence). This CDR3 region has 14 residues. The CDR3 loop is CASSYGAGVNAYTF. Written as DNA, the CDR3 is TGTGCCAGCAGTTACGGTGCGGGAGTAAATGCCTACACCTTC.

This chain uses TRBV19 with TRBJ2-3, with D possibly TRBD2 on 5 matching bases. Germline V CDR1 and CDR2: LNHDA, SQIVND (reference sequence). There are 14 residues in the CDR3. Trimming removed 7 bases at V and 3 bases at J, with 14 bases between. The CDR3 loop is CASNAVRGTDTQYF. The CDR3 DNA reads TGTGCCAGTAATGCGGTTAGAGGGACAGATACGCAGTATTTT.

The chain combines TRBV21-1 with TRBJ1-2. TRBV21-1 is labeled a pseudogene. The CDR3 covers 14 residues. The CDR3 DNA reads TGTGCCAGCAGCAAAGAAAGGGTACGGTATGGCTACACCTTC. It specifies CASSKERVRYGYTF.

The chain has TRBV18 and TRBJ1-6, with a possible D match to TRBD1 (5 bases). Germline lookup yields CDR1 KGHSH and CDR2 LQKENI. V was clipped by 4 bases and J by 7 bases, with 14 bases between them. CDR3 size: 15 residues. CDR3 DNA sequence: TGTGCCAGCTCACGGCCGGGGACGGAGAATTCACCCCTCCACTTT. Translating gives CASSRPGTENSPLHF.

This clone appeared a single time. The gene calls are TRBV10-1 and TRBJ2-3; D is undetermined. This CDR3 region has 14 residues. Germline values: CDR1 WNHNN, CDR2 SYGVQD (reference sequence). Trimming left V 10 bases short and J 1 base short, with 15 bases between. The CDR3 protein is CATQQRLRTDTQYF. The CDR3 region has the DNA TGCGCCACCCAACAACGGCTTCGCACAGATACGCAGTATTTT.

The sample holds one count of this clone. The chain uses TRBV5-1 and TRBJ2-3; 14 positions agree with TRBD2. This CDR3 is 21 amino acids long. The V and J ends lost 4 bases and 0 bases, in that order; junction bases with no gene match: 16. Germline CDR1 is SGHRS and CDR2 is YFSETQ. CDR3 DNA: TGCGCCAGCAGCCGAGCGAGGACTAGCGGGGGGCCGGACCCTAGCACAGATACGCAGTATTTT. Residues: CASSRARTSGGPDPSTDTQYF. Together with reference TRBV5-1 and TRBJ2-3, the CDR3 gives the full variable domain: KAGVTQTPRYLIKTRGQQVTLSCSPISGHRSVSWYQQTPGQGLQFLFEYFSETQRNKGNFPGRFSGRQFSNSRSEMNVSTLELGDSALYLCASSRARTSGGPDPSTDTQYFGPGTRLTVL.

The chain employs TRBV25-1 and TRBJ1-4; unclear D gene. CDR1 is MGHDK and CDR2 is SYGVNS in the germline V gene. This CDR3 comprises 16 residues. V lost 1 base and J lost 0, with 9 bases in between. CDR3 DNA sequence: TGTGCCAGCAGTGAATTGGGAGGCCCAACTAATGAAAAACTGTTTTTT. Its translation: CASSELGGPTNEKLFF.

The chain combines TRBV9 with TRBJ2-7, with 7 bases identical to TRBD1. The germline CDR1 and CDR2 sequences are SGDLS and YYNGEE. V was pared by 7 bases and J by 5 bases, with 12 bases of the junction left unmatched. This CDR3 spans 14 amino acids. The CDR3 is CASPRQGQRNEQYF. In nucleotides, the CDR3 is TGTGCCAGCCCCAGACAGGGTCAGAGGAACGAGCAGTACTTC.

The chain uses TRBV27 and TRBJ1-5, with 7 positions matching TRBD1. J lost 2 bases, V lost 6 bases, and 7 bases had no gene match. The CDR3 contains 15 residues. Germline CDR1 is MNHEY and CDR2 is SMNVEV (reference sequence). The CDR3 loop reads CASRFVGTGNQPQHF. CDR3 nucleotide sequence: TGTGCCAGCAGGTTCGTGGGGACAGGCAATCAGCCCCAGCATTTT.

V is TRBV19 and J is TRBJ2-7, with D perhaps given as TRBD1 or TRBD2 (5 bases each). V dropped 6 bases and J dropped 3 bases, with 12 bases sitting between them. Germline CDR1 LNHDA, CDR2 SQIVND (reference sequence). The CDR3 sequence is 13 residues long. The CDR3 nucleotides read TGTGCCAGTAGGCCCAGGGACGGCTACGAGCAGTACTTC. Translated: CASRPRDGYEQYF.

The chain couples TRBV3-1 (or the pseudogene TRBV3-2) to TRBJ1-1; tentatively, D is TRBD1 (6 bases). The V end was cut by 0 bases, the J end by 5 bases, with 22 bases between. From germline, CDR1 is LGHDT and CDR2 YNNKEL (reference sequence). This CDR3 is built from 18 residues. The CDR3 DNA reads TGTGCCAGCAGCCAAGACCCCACGGGGCAGGGGCCCTTAACTGAAGCTTTCTTT. It specifies CASSQDPTGQGPLTEAFF.

The chain couples TRBV7-3 to TRBJ2-1; 8 bases agree with TRBD2. Germline values: CDR1 SGHTA, CDR2 FQGTGA. J gave up 3 bases and V 5 bases, and 9 bases lay outside the gene matches. CDR3 length: 16 residues. CDR3 coding DNA: TGTGCCAGCAGCGGGTCCGGGACTAGGAACTACAATGAGCAGTTCTTC. It yields the protein CASSGSGTRNYNEQFF.

V and J are TRBV7-6 and TRBJ1-2; 9 bases line up with TRBD1. Unmatched junction bases numbered 5, after V lost 5 bases and J lost 7 bases. The CDR3 length is 13 residues. Per the germline V gene, CDR1 is SGHVS and CDR2 is FNYEAQ. The CDR3 here is CASSRGQGFGYTF. DNA for the CDR3: TGTGCCAGCAGCAGGGGACAGGGTTTTGGCTACACCTTC.

The CDR3 DNA reads TGTGCCACCCGGGGGGGAAGCTCCTACGAGCAGTACTTC. It encodes CATRGGSSYEQYF. The chain joins TRBV6-5 to TRBJ2-7, with 8 bases that match TRBD2. The germline V gene has CDR1 MNHEY and CDR2 SVGAGI. The V segment lost 10 bases and the J segment 0 bases; nucleotides outside the gene matches: 5. This CDR3 is built from 13 residues.